This TCR beta chain was captured by sequencing in a study of shared clonotypes between healthy human individuals. It was CD45RO-negative cells, positively selected for CCR7, that made up naive CD8 cells, with terminally differentiated effector memory CD45RA+ cells excluded. Germline-derived CDR1 and CDR2 are LNHDA and SQIVND (reference sequence). CDR3 length: 12 residues. Assay: immunoSEQ multiplex PCR; the TCRdb copy retains only in-frame clones and omits some. The sample records about 590,000 clones, 95% being singletons. This clonotype was sampled from a woman aged 30 to 39 in good health. The chain is built from TRBV19 and TRBJ1-4; D call uncertain. Sequences were obtained from naive CD8+ T cells sorted from blood. The CDR3 bases are TGTTGTAACGGCGCAACTAATGAAAAACTGTTTTTT. It codes for CCNGATNEKLFF.